The entry below describes one TCR beta chain. In the original analysis: Reference gene primer amplification gave estimated nucleated cell counts. Sequencing used immunoSEQ multiplex PCR; TCRdb keeps in-frame clones, though not all of them. Clonal size and the V and J genes are those of that table, whereas D and trimming came from the DNA. In the table there are some 110,000 clones, roughly 83% of which are singletons. The data originate from a study of blood T cell repertoires in COVID-19. Study-level background: Both acute and convalescent COVID-19 samples were obtained from the United States, Italy and Spain. T cells, B-cell-depleted T cells, or PBMCs supplied cDNA or gDNA.

The germline gives CDR1 MNHEY, CDR2 SVGAGI. Trimming stripped 7 bases from V and 5 bases from J, with 20 bases between. The CDR3 consists of 15 residues. Sequenced material: peripheral blood. The J gene is TRBJ1-2, the V gene TRBV6-5, with a weak D call TRBD1 (5 bases). The sequence came from a woman aged 65 to 85 with acute or convalescent COVID-19. This CDR3 is CASIYQAGPLYGYTF. CDR3 in DNA: TGTGCCAGCATATATCAAGCAGGGCCACTTTATGGCTACACCTTC.